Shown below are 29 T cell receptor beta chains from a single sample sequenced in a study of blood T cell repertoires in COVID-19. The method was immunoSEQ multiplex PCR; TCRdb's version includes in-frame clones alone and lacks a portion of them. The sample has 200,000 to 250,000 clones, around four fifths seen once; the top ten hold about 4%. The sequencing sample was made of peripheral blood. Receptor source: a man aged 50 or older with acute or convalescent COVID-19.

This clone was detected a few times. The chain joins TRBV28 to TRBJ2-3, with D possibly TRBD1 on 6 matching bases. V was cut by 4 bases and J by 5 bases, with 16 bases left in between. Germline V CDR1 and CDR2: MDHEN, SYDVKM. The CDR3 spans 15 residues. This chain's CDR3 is CASSYGTRFEDTQYF. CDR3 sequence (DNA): TGTGCCAGCAGTTACGGGACACGGTTCGAAGATACGCAGTATTTT.

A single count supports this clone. The CDR3 spells CASSSWHDYRYEQYF. The CDR3 coding sequence is TGTGCCAGCAGTTCGTGGCACGACTATAGGTACGAGCAGTACTTC. This chain links TRBV28 with TRBJ2-7; possibly TRBD2 for D (5 bases). There are 15 residues in the CDR3. Deletions cut 4 bases from V and 4 bases from J, with 17 bases between. The germline gives CDR1 MDHEN, CDR2 SYDVKM. The full variable domain, with the rest looked up from reference TRBV28 and TRBJ2-7, is DVKVTQSSRYLVKRTGEKVFLECVQDMDHENMFWYRQDPGLGLRLIYFSYDVKMKEKGDIPEGYSVSREKKERFSLILESASTNQTSMYLCASSSWHDYRYEQYFGPGTRLTVT.

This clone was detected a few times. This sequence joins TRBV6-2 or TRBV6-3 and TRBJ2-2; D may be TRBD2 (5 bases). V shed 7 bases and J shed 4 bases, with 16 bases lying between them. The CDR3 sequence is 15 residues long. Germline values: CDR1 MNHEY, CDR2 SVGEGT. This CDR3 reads CASTPWSEGTGELFF. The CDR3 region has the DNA TGTGCCAGCACCCCCTGGAGCGAGGGCACCGGGGAGCTGTTTTTT.

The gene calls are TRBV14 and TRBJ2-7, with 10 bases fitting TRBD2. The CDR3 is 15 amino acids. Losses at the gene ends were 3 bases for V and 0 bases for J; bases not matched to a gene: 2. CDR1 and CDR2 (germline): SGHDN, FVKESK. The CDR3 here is CASSQGTSDSYEQYF. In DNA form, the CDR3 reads TGTGCCAGCAGCCAGGGGACTAGCGACTCCTACGAGCAGTACTTC.

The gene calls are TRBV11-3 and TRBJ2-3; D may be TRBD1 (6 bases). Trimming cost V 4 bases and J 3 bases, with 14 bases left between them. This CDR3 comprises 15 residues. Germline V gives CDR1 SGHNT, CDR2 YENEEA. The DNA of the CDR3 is TGTGCCAGCAGCTCCAGGGGTTTTGAGACAGATACGCAGTATTTT. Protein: CASSSRGFETDTQYF. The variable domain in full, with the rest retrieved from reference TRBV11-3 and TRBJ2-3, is EAGVVQSPRYKIIEKKQPVAFWCNPISGHNTLYWYLQNLGQGPELLIRYENEEAVDDSQLPKDRFSAERLKGVDSTLKIQPAELGDSAVYLCASSSRGFETDTQYFGPGTRLTVL.

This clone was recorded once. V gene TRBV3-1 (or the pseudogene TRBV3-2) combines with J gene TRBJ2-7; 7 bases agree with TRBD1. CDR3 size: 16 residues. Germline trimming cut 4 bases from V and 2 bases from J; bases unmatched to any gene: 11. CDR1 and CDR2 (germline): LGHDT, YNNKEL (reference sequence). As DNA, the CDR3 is TGTGCCAGCAGCCGATCCCCCGGGACAGCGGCCTACGAGCAGTACTTC. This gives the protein CASSRSPGTAAYEQYF.

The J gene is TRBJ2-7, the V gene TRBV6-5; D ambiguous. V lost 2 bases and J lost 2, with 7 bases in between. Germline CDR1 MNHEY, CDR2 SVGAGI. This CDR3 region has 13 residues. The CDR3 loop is CASSYGGTYEQYF. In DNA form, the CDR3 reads TGTGCCAGCAGTTACGGCGGAACCTACGAGCAGTACTTC.

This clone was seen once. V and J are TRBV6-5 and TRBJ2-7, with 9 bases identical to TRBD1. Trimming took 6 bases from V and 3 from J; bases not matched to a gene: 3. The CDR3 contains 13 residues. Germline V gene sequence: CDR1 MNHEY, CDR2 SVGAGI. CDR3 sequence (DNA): TGTGCCAGCAGGCCGGGACAGGGCTACGAGCAGTACTTC. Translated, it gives CASRPGQGYEQYF.

The CDR3 here is CASSLGTTDTQYF. The CDR3 DNA follows: TGCGCCAGCAGCTTAGGGACAACAGATACGCAGTATTTT. The rearrangement joins TRBV5-1 to TRBJ2-3, with D perhaps TRBD1 (6 bases). Germline values: CDR1 SGHRS, CDR2 YFSETQ. The CDR3 runs to 13 residues. The V gene lost 2 bases and the J gene lost 3 bases, with 7 bases spanning the gap.

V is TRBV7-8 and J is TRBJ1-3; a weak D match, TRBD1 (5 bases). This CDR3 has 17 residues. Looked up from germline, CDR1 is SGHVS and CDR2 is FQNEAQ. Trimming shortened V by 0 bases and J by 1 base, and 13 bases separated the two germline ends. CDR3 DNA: TGTGCCAGCAGCTTAGCGACATGGAGGGGATCTGGAAACACCATATATTTT. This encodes CASSLATWRGSGNTIYF.

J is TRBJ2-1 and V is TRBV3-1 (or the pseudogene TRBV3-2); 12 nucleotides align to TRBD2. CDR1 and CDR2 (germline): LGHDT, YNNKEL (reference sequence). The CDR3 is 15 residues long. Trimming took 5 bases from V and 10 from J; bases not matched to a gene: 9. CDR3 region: CASSVPGLAGQEQFF. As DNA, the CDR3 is TGTGCCAGCAGCGTTCCTGGACTAGCGGGGCAGGAGCAGTTCTTC.

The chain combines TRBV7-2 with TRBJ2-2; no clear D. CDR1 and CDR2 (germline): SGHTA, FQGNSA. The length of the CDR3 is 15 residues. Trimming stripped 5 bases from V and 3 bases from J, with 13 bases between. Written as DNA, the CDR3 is TGTGCCAGCAGCCCCTTCACGCTAGACACCGGGGAGCTGTTTTTT. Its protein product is CASSPFTLDTGELFF. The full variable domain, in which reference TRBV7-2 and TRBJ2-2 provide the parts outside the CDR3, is GAGVSQSPSNKVTEKGKDVELRCDPISGHTALYWYRQSLGQGLEFLIYFQGNSAPDKSGLPSDRFSAERTGGSVSTLTIQRTQQEDSAVYLCASSPFTLDTGELFFGEGSRLTVL.

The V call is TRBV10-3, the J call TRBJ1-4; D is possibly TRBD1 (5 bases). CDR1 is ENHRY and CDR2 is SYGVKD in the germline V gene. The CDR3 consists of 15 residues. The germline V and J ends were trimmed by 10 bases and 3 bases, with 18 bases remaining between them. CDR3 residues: CATKVGQGSNEKLFF. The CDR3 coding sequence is TGTGCCACCAAAGTAGGGCAGGGTTCTAATGAAAAACTGTTTTTT.

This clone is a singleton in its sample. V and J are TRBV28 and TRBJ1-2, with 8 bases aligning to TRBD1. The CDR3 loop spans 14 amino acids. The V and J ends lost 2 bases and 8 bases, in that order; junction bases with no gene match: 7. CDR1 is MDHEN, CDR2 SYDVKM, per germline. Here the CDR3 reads CASSLTVRGRGYTF. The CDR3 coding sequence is TGTGCCAGCAGTTTAACGGTCAGGGGGCGCGGCTACACCTTC.

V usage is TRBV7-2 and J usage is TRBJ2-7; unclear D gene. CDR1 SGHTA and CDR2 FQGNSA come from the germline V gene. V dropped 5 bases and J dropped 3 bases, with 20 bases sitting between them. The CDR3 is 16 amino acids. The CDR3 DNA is TGTGCCAGCAGCCTAAGGCCCCTAGTAGTAGGCTACGAGCAGTACTTC. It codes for CASSLRPLVVGYEQYF.

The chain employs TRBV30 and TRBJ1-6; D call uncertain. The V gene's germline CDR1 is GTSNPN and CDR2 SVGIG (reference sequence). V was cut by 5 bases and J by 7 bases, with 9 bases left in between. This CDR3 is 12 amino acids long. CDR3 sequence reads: CAWGRGNSPLHF. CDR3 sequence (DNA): TGTGCCTGGGGTAGAGGGAATTCACCCCTCCACTTT.

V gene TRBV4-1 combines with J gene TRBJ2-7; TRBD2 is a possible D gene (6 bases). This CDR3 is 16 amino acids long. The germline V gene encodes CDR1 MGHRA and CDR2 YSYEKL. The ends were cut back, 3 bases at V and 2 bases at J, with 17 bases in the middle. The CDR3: CASSHVGRGTPYEQYF. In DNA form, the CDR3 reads TGCGCCAGCAGCCATGTGGGTCGCGGGACTCCCTACGAGCAGTACTTC.

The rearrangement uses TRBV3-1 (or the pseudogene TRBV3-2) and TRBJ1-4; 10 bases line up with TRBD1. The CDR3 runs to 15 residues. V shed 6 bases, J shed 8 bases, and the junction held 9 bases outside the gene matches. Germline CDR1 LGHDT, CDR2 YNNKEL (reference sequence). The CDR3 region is CASSRQGAKGEKLFF. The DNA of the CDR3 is TGTGCCAGCAGTCGACAGGGGGCGAAGGGGGAAAAACTGTTTTTT.

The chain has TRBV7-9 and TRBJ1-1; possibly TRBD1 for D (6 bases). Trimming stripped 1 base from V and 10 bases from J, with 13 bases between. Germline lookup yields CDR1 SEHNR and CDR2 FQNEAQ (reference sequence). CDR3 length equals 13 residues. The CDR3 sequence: CASSLDRERGAFF. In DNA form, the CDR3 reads TGTGCCAGCAGCTTAGACAGGGAAAGGGGAGCTTTCTTT.

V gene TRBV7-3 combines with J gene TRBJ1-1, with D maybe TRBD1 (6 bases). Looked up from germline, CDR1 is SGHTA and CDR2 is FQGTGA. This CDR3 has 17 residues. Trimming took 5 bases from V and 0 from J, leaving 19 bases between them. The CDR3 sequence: CASSPSGTPNLNTEAFF. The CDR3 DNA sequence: TGTGCCAGCAGCCCGTCCGGGACACCAAACTTGAACACTGAAGCTTTCTTT.

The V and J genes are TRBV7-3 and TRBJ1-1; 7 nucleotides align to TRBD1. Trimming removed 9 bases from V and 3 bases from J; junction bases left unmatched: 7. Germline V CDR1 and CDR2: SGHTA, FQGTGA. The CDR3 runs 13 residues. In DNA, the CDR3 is TGTGCCAGTAGACAGGGCGCTGACACTGAAGCTTTCTTT. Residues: CASRQGADTEAFF.

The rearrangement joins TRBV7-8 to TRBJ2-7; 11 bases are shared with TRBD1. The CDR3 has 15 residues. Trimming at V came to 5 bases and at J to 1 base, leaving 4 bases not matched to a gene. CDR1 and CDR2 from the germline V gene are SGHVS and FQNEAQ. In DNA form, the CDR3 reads TGTGCCAGCAGCCCCGGGACAGGGGGATCCTACGAGCAGTACTTC. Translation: CASSPGTGGSYEQYF.

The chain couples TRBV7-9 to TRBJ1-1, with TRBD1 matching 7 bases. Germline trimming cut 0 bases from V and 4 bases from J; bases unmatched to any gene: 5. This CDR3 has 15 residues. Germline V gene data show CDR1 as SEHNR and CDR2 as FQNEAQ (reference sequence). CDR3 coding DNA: TGTGCCAGCAGCTTAGCGCCGGGACAGATCACTGAAGCTTTCTTT. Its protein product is CASSLAPGQITEAFF.

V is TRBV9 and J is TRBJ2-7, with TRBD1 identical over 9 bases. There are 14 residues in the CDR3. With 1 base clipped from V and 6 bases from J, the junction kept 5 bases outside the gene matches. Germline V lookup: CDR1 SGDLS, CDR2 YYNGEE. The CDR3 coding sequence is TGTGCCAGCAGCGTATCCACAGGGGGCGGCGAGCAGTACTTC. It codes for CASSVSTGGGEQYF.

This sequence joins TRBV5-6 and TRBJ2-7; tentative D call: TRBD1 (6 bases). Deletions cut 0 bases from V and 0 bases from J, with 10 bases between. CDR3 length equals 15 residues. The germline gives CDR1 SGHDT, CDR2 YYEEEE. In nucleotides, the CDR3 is TGTGCCAGCAGCTTGGACCAGGGGTACTCCTACGAGCAGTACTTC. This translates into CASSLDQGYSYEQYF.

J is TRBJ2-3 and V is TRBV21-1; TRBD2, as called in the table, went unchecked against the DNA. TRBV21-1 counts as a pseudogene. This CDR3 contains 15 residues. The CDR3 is CASSRAGVGGDTQYF. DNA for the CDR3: TGTGCCAGCAGCCGAGCGGGAGTGGGCGGTGATACGCAGTATTTT.

This CDR3 reads CASSRGLAADTQYF. The CDR3 coding sequence is TGTGCCAGCAGCAGGGGACTAGCCGCAGATACGCAGTATTTT. The chain combines TRBV7-3 with TRBJ2-3; 9 bases align to TRBD2. CDR1 is SGHTA, CDR2 FQGTGA, per germline. With 5 bases clipped from V and 4 bases from J, the junction kept 4 bases outside the gene matches. The CDR3 runs to 14 residues.

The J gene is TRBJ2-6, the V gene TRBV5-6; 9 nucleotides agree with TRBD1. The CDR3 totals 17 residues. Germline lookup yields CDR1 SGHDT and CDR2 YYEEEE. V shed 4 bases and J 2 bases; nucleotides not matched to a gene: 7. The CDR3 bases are TGTGCCAGCAGCAGGACAGGGGTGACTACTGGGGCCAACGTCCTGACTTTC. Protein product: CASSRTGVTTGANVLTF.

DNA for the CDR3: TGTGCCAGCAGTTTTCCAGGTCAGGCTTTCTTT. Translating it yields CASSFPGQAFF. The rearrangement uses TRBV28 and TRBJ1-1; D call uncertain. There are 11 residues in the CDR3. V was pared by 3 bases and J by 11 bases, with 10 bases between. Germline V gene lookup returns CDR1 MDHEN and CDR2 SYDVKM.